The 25 T cell receptor beta chains below were found in one sample sequenced in a study of blood T cell repertoires in COVID-19. The repertoire was sequenced with immunoSEQ multiplex PCR; TCRdb's copy has only in-frame clones and lacks some. The sample consists of 95,000 to 120,000 clones, 85% to 90% of them appearing once. The sample was peripheral blood. The source of these receptors is a woman in her sixties with COVID-19, enrolled during active disease.

The rearrangement uses TRBV2 and TRBJ2-3, with unresolved D. The germline V and J ends were trimmed by 4 bases and 6 bases, with 5 bases remaining between them. Germline loops: CDR1 SNHLY, CDR2 FYNNEI. The CDR3 runs 11 residues. CDR3 nucleotide sequence: TGTGCCAGCAGTGCGTCCGATACGCAGTATTTT. Translating it yields CASSASDTQYF.

This rearrangement joins TRBV12-3 or TRBV12-4 to TRBJ2-2; 9 positions agree with TRBD2. The CDR3 totals 13 residues. Trimming removed 8 bases from V and 7 bases from J; junction bases left unmatched: 5. Here the CDR3 reads CASGGGAVGELFF. Here the CDR3 DNA reads TGTGCCAGCGGCGGGGGGGCAGTCGGGGAGCTGTTTTTT.

The V call is TRBV27, the J call TRBJ2-7; TRBD1 aligns across 7 bases. Germline CDR1 reads MNHEY; CDR2 reads SMNVEV (reference sequence). The CDR3 runs to 15 residues. V was pared by 4 bases and J by 0 bases, with 6 bases of the junction left unmatched. The DNA for the CDR3 is TGTGCCAGCAGTTATACAGGGGTCCCCTCCTACGAGCAGTACTTC. Translation gives CASSYTGVPSYEQYF.

The chain combines TRBV18 with TRBJ1-2; 7 bases are a match to TRBD1. Germline V gives CDR1 KGHSH, CDR2 LQKENI. V lost 2 bases, J lost 8 bases, and 8 bases stayed unmatched. This CDR3 comprises 14 residues. In DNA form, the CDR3 reads TGTGCCAGCTCACCAAAACAGGGGCTATGGGGCTACACCTTC. Amino acids: CASSPKQGLWGYTF.

J is TRBJ1-2 and V is TRBV18, with D maybe TRBD1 (5 bases). The CDR3 loop spans 16 amino acids. Trimming took off 2 bases at V and 0 bases at J, with 13 bases between the two ends. From germline, CDR1 is KGHSH and CDR2 LQKENI. The CDR3 nucleotides read TGTGCCAGCTCACCAGGGATAAGGACAACTAACTATGGCTACACCTTC. Amino acid sequence: CASSPGIRTTNYGYTF.

The chain is built from TRBV30 and TRBJ2-1, with 7 bases identical to TRBD2. The CDR3 runs to 15 residues. The germline gives CDR1 GTSNPN, CDR2 SVGIG (reference sequence). The V gene end was trimmed by 4 bases and the J gene end by 7 bases; junction bases not matched to a gene: 13. This chain's CDR3 is CAWIYDPAGGNEQFF. CDR3 nucleotide sequence: TGTGCCTGGATTTACGACCCCGCCGGGGGGAATGAGCAGTTCTTC. Full variable domain (outside the CDR3, taken from reference TRBV30 and TRBJ2-1): SQTIHQWPATLVQPVGSPLSLECTVEGTSNPNLYWYRQAAGRGLQLLFYSVGIGQISSEVPQNLSASRPQDRQFILSSKKLLLSDSGFYLCAWIYDPAGGNEQFFGPGTRLTVL.

The chain has TRBV11-3 and TRBJ2-2, with TRBD2 identical over 8 bases. The germline V gene encodes CDR1 SGHNT and CDR2 YENEEA. Trimming at V came to 1 base and at J to 5 bases, leaving 6 bases not matched to a gene. The CDR3 is made up of 16 amino acids. The CDR3, as DNA: TGTGCCAGCAGCTTAGGCGGGACTAGGGGGACCGGGGAGCTGTTTTTT. It specifies CASSLGGTRGTGELFF.

This sequence joins TRBV15 and TRBJ2-2, with 9 bases aligning to TRBD1. The CDR3 contains 17 residues. Germline V gene sequence: CDR1 LNHNV, CDR2 YYDKDF (reference sequence). Trimming removed 4 bases from V and 5 bases from J; junction bases left unmatched: 11. CDR3 amino acids: CATSNPRDREYTGELFF. The CDR3 nucleotides read TGTGCCACCAGCAACCCCCGGGACAGGGAATATACCGGGGAGCTGTTTTTT.

J is TRBJ1-6 and V is TRBV19, with 9 nucleotides matching TRBD1. Trimming removed 5 bases from V and 5 bases from J; junction bases left unmatched: 7. This CDR3 contains 16 residues. Per germline, CDR1 LNHDA and CDR2 SQIVND (reference sequence). CDR3 nucleotides: TGTGCCAGTAGTCCCGGGACAGGGTATAATAATTCACCCCTCCACTTT. Translation: CASSPGTGYNNSPLHF.

This chain uses TRBV27 with TRBJ1-6, with a weak D call TRBD1 (6 bases). This CDR3 is 14 amino acids long. Germline V CDR1 and CDR2: MNHEY, SMNVEV (reference sequence). V was pared by 2 bases and J by 7 bases, with 9 bases between. The CDR3 sequence: CASSLQGINSPLHF. DNA for the CDR3: TGTGCCAGCAGTTTACAGGGGATCAATTCACCCCTCCACTTT.

In this sample, this clone turned up once. The chain recombines TRBV4-1 with TRBJ1-4; D call uncertain. V lost 1 base to trimming and J lost 6 bases, with 12 bases between them. Germline V gene sequence: CDR1 MGHRA, CDR2 YSYEKL. The CDR3 has 15 amino acids. This chain's CDR3 is CASSQGRGVDEKLFF. CDR3 in DNA: TGCGCCAGCAGCCAAGGACGGGGTGTGGATGAAAAACTGTTTTTT.

This clone was observed once. The V gene is TRBV18, the J gene TRBJ2-7, with D tentatively TRBD1 (5 bases). The ends were cut back, 2 bases at V and 5 bases at J, with 19 bases in the middle. From germline, CDR1 is KGHSH and CDR2 LQKENI. The CDR3 is 16 residues long. The DNA for the CDR3 is TGTGCCAGCTCACCATCGAACGATTTTTTAGGGGACGAGCAGTACTTC. Translated, it gives CASSPSNDFLGDEQYF.

This clone has more than one count but fewer than ten. The gene calls are TRBV30 and TRBJ2-2; no firm D call. CDR3 size: 12 residues. Trimming left V 0 bases short and J 8 bases short, with 7 bases between. From germline, CDR1 is GTSNPN and CDR2 SVGIG (reference sequence). The CDR3 coding sequence is TGTGCCTGGAGTGTCTACGTGGGGGAGCTGTTTTTT. It encodes CAWSVYVGELFF.

This sequence joins TRBV30 and TRBJ2-5, with 16 bases matching TRBD2. V lost 2 bases, J lost 4 bases, and 13 bases stayed unmatched. CDR1 GTSNPN and CDR2 SVGIG come from the germline V gene (reference sequence). The CDR3 contains 19 residues. CDR3 nucleotide sequence: TGTGCCTGGAGTTCGCTCCCGGGACTAGCGGGGGGGCCGTTAGAGACCCAGTACTTC. Translation: CAWSSLPGLAGGPLETQYF.

As regards this clone: This specimen includes other DNA sequences encoding the same CDR3. The V call is TRBV12-5, the J call TRBJ2-5, with 7 bases fitting TRBD2. CDR3 length: 17 amino acids. Germline V gene data show CDR1 as LGHNT and CDR2 as FRNRAP. V was pared by 4 bases and J by 2 bases, with 13 bases of the junction left unmatched. CDR3 in DNA: TGTGCTAGTGGTTGGGGGGGGACTGGCGGGGAACAAGAGACCCAGTACTTC. This sequence encodes CASGWGGTGGEQETQYF.

The chain uses TRBV11-2 and TRBJ2-2, with D maybe TRBD2 (5 bases). Germline CDR1 SGHAT, CDR2 FQNNGV. V gave up 5 bases and J gave up 4 bases, with 17 bases separating them. The CDR3 covers 16 residues. This chain's CDR3 is CASSLTRTHSTGELFF. As DNA, the CDR3 is TGTGCCAGCAGCCTCACCCGGACTCATTCCACCGGGGAGCTGTTTTTT.

The V and J genes are TRBV5-1 and TRBJ1-1; 7 positions match TRBD1. Germline-derived CDR1 and CDR2 are SGHRS and YFSETQ. Trimming removed 0 bases from V and 0 bases from J; junction bases left unmatched: 11. The CDR3 has 18 amino acids. CDR3: CASSLVALRQGLNTEAFF. CDR3 coding DNA: TGCGCCAGCAGCTTGGTAGCCCTTCGACAGGGTTTGAACACTGAAGCTTTCTTT.

V and J are TRBV7-9 and TRBJ2-1; the match to TRBD1 covers 7 bases. This CDR3 spans 13 amino acids. Germline values: CDR1 SEHNR, CDR2 FQNEAQ (reference sequence). Trimming removed 4 bases from V and 7 bases from J; junction bases left unmatched: 4. CDR3 protein: CASSSTGRNEQFF. CDR3 in DNA: TGTGCCAGCAGCTCGACAGGGCGGAATGAGCAGTTCTTC.

The V gene is TRBV11-3, the J gene TRBJ2-5; TRBD2 is a possible D gene (5 bases). This CDR3 has 15 residues. Between the trimmed V and J ends, which lost 1 base and 2 bases, there was a span of 11 bases. Germline lookup yields CDR1 SGHNT and CDR2 YENEEA. In nucleotides, the CDR3 is TGTGCCAGCAGCTTAGCGGGAAGCCCACAAGAGACCCAGTACTTC. It translates to CASSLAGSPQETQYF.

The chain links TRBV24-1 to TRBJ1-1, with unresolved D. The CDR3 has 14 amino acids. The germline V gene encodes CDR1 KGHDR and CDR2 SFDVKD. Between the trimmed V and J ends, which lost 3 bases and 0 bases, there was a span of 7 bases. In DNA, the CDR3 is TGTGCCACCAGTGATCCAAGCATGAACACTGAAGCTTTCTTT. Its protein product is CATSDPSMNTEAFF.

The V call is TRBV10-2, the J call TRBJ1-1; D is unresolved. Germline V gene lookup returns CDR1 WSHSY and CDR2 SAAADI. Deletions cut 4 bases from V and 1 base from J, with 10 bases between. The CDR3 has 14 amino acids. Here the CDR3 reads CASSAVGPNTEAFF. The CDR3 coding sequence is TGCGCCAGCAGTGCCGTGGGCCCGAACACTGAAGCTTTCTTT.

The chain combines TRBV6-6 with TRBJ2-1; TRBD1 matches at 7 bases. The CDR3 consists of 16 residues. The J segment lost 10 bases and the V segment lost 7 bases, leaving 19 bases of the junction unmatched. Germline-derived CDR1 and CDR2 are MNHNY and SVGAGI (reference sequence). DNA for the CDR3: TGTGCCAGCAACCCGGGCCGGGACAGCCTTCTTCTGGAGCAGTTCTTC. It specifies CASNPGRDSLLLEQFF.

The J gene is TRBJ2-1, the V gene TRBV4-3; TRBD1 matches 9 bases. Looked up from germline, CDR1 is LGHNA and CDR2 is YSLEER. The CDR3 loop spans 15 amino acids. V shed 1 base and J 6 bases; nucleotides not matched to a gene: 4. CDR3 amino acids: CASSQVGDRANEQFF. The CDR3, as DNA: TGCGCCAGCAGCCAAGTAGGGGACAGGGCCAATGAGCAGTTCTTC.

The rearrangement uses TRBV5-1 and TRBJ1-2; a possible D gene is TRBD1 (6 bases). Trimming cost V 2 bases and J 7 bases, with 12 bases left between them. Per the germline V gene, CDR1 is SGHRS and CDR2 is YFSETQ. The CDR3 extends over 13 amino acids. The CDR3 region is CASSLPQGSGYTF. DNA of the CDR3: TGCGCCAGCAGCTTACCACAGGGTTCTGGCTACACCTTC.

The rearrangement joins TRBV5-1 to TRBJ1-4; the match to TRBD1 covers 7 bases. The CDR3 totals 14 residues. The V segment lost 4 bases and the J segment 7 bases; nucleotides outside the gene matches: 7. Germline V gene data show CDR1 as SGHRS and CDR2 as YFSETQ. CDR3 nucleotides: TGCGCCAGCAGCATCCAGGGGGAGGCTGAAAAACTGTTTTTT. Amino acid sequence: CASSIQGEAEKLFF.